The 14 T cell receptor beta chains below all came from one sample that was sequenced in a study of shared clonotypes between healthy human individuals. Data came from immunoSEQ multiplex PCR; TCRdb stores just in-frame clones and leaves some out. The sample holds fewer than 650,000 clones, over 65% seen once. The sequenced sample was PBMCs. The receptors were sampled from a woman between 35 and 50 years old in good health. Some clones in this sample may be carry-over from other donors' samples.

The chain couples TRBV4-2 to TRBJ2-7; 12 nucleotides align to TRBD1. Germline assignment: CDR1 LGHNA and CDR2 YNFKEQ. V was pared by 2 bases and J by 5 bases, with 10 bases of the junction left unmatched. The CDR3 sequence is 17 residues long. The CDR3 DNA is TGTGCCAGCAGCCAACCTCTTTACCGGGACAGGGGGCACGAGCAGTACTTC. Its protein product is CASSQPLYRDRGHEQYF.

The genes are TRBV6-1 and TRBJ2-5, with a tentative D call TRBD1 (6 bases). The germline V gene has CDR1 MNHNS and CDR2 SASEGT. This CDR3 has 14 amino acids. The V and J ends lost 4 bases and 2 bases respectively, with 11 bases between them. The CDR3, as DNA: TGTGCCAGCAGTGGATCCGGGACACAAGAGACCCAGTACTTC. It translates to CASSGSGTQETQYF.

CDR3 loop: CASRSRYGELFF. The DNA of the CDR3 is TGTGCCAGCAGGTCCCGGTACGGGGAGCTGTTTTTT. The chain couples TRBV28 to TRBJ2-2, with D uncertain. Germline CDR1 MDHEN, CDR2 SYDVKM. This CDR3 is built from 12 residues. The V end was cut by 6 bases, the J end by 7 bases, with 9 bases between.

The CDR3 here is CASSPSSGRDTDTQYF. The CDR3 DNA sequence: TGCGCCAGCAGCCCCTCTAGCGGGAGAGACACAGATACGCAGTATTTT. V and J are TRBV5-1 and TRBJ2-3; 10 bases line up with TRBD2. The ends lost 4 bases at V and 2 bases at J; junction bases unmatched: 7. This CDR3 comprises 16 residues. Germline CDR1 reads SGHRS; CDR2 reads YFSETQ.

The chain uses TRBV2 and TRBJ2-7; D is tentatively TRBD1 or TRBD2 (7 bases each). Germline assignment: CDR1 SNHLY and CDR2 FYNNEI. This CDR3 has 17 amino acids. Trimming took off 8 bases at V and 1 base at J, with 24 bases between the two ends. The CDR3 reads CASLIIQGGLGSYEQYF. The CDR3 nucleotides are TGTGCCAGCCTAATTATCCAGGGGGGGCTGGGTTCCTACGAGCAGTACTTC.

This sequence joins TRBV28 and TRBJ2-5; TRBD2 agrees at 10 bases. The tail of the sequence fits TRBJ2-7 better, so the J call may be wrong. The CDR3 covers 15 residues. The germline V gene has CDR1 MDHEN and CDR2 SYDVKM. DNA for the CDR3: TGTGCCAGCAGGACCCGGACTAGCGGATATTACGAGCAGTACTTC. This translates into CASRTRTSGYYEQYF.

With regard to this clone: Other DNA sequences in the same sample also yield this CDR3. V usage is TRBV18 and J usage is TRBJ2-5; TRBD2 is a possible D gene (6 bases). CDR1 is KGHSH and CDR2 is LQKENI in the germline V gene. The CDR3 sequence is 14 residues long. V was trimmed by 3 bases and J by 2 bases, leaving 10 bases between them. The CDR3 loop reads CASSPGLTQETQYF. In nucleotides, the CDR3 is TGTGCCAGCTCACCGGGACTCACTCAAGAGACCCAGTACTTC.

CDR3 amino acids: CASSVDRDNEQFF. The CDR3 DNA follows: TGTGCCAGCAGCGTAGACAGGGACAATGAGCAGTTCTTC. This chain uses TRBV9 with TRBJ2-1, with TRBD1 as a possible D gene (6 bases). V was trimmed by 0 bases and J by 5 bases, leaving 6 bases between them. CDR3 length: 13 amino acids. CDR1 is SGDLS and CDR2 is YYNGEE in the germline V gene.

A few counts support this clone. This chain joins TRBV5-4 and TRBJ1-2, with no clear D. V dropped 4 bases and J dropped 4 bases, with 14 bases sitting between them. This CDR3 has 14 residues. In germline, CDR1 is SGHNT, CDR2 YYREEE (reference sequence). The CDR3 DNA reads TGTGCCAGCAGCGTGGGAGTACAGAGCTATGGCTACACCTTC. As protein: CASSVGVQSYGYTF. The full variable domain, completed using reference TRBV5-4 and TRBJ1-2, is ETGVTQSPTHLIKTRGQQVTLRCSSQSGHNTVSWYQQALGQGPQFIFQYYREEENGRGNFPPRFSGLQFPNYSSELNVNALELDDSALYLCASSVGVQSYGYTFGSGTRLTVV.

The chain recombines TRBV2 with TRBJ1-4; 9 nucleotides match TRBD1. The germline V gene encodes CDR1 SNHLY and CDR2 FYNNEI. The V segment lost 6 bases and the J segment 6 bases; nucleotides outside the gene matches: 5. The CDR3 consists of 14 residues. The CDR3 sequence is CASSSGTGYEKLFF. The CDR3 bases are TGTGCCAGCAGCTCCGGGACAGGGTATGAAAAACTGTTTTTT.

The rearrangement links TRBV6-1 to TRBJ2-7; TRBD1 matches 8 bases. After removal of 3 bases from V and 4 bases from J, the junction contained 8 bases not matched to a gene. This CDR3 region has 15 residues. From germline, CDR1 is MNHNS and CDR2 SASEGT. The CDR3 DNA reads TGTGCCAGCAGTGAGGGTGCAGGGGGCCTATACGAGCAGTACTTC. Residues: CASSEGAGGLYEQYF.

There are many counts of this clone. The CDR3 region is CASSEVRFQAQHF. The CDR3 region has the DNA TGTGCCAGCAGTGAAGTCCGATTCCAGGCCCAGCATTTT. The chain links TRBV2 to TRBJ1-5, with unresolved D. V shed 1 base and J shed 11 bases, with 12 bases lying between them. In germline, CDR1 is SNHLY, CDR2 FYNNEI. CDR3 length: 13 amino acids.

The J gene is TRBJ2-5, the V gene TRBV6-5; 7 positions agree with TRBD1. V lost 6 bases and J lost 3; bases outside the gene matches: 10. Germline loops: CDR1 MNHEY, CDR2 SVGAGI. This CDR3 has 15 residues. Written as DNA, the CDR3 is TGTGCCAGCAGGCGGACAGGAGAATCCAAAGAGACCCAGTACTTC. As protein: CASRRTGESKETQYF.

The chain couples TRBV30 to TRBJ1-2; 7 bases are shared with TRBD1. The trim removed 0 bases at V and 5 bases at J, leaving 3 bases unmatched. This CDR3 has 13 amino acids. Per the germline V gene, CDR1 is GTSNPN and CDR2 is SVGIG (reference sequence). CDR3 residues: CAWSVSGGYGYTF. CDR3 sequence (DNA): TGTGCCTGGAGTGTATCAGGGGGGTATGGCTACACCTTC. The complete variable domain, with remaining parts taken from reference TRBV30 and TRBJ1-2, reads SQTIHQWPATLVQPVGSPLSLECTVEGTSNPNLYWYRQAAGRGLQLLFYSVGIGQISSEVPQNLSASRPQDRQFILSSKKLLLSDSGFYLCAWSVSGGYGYTFGSGTRLTVV.